The source of this TCR beta chain is a study of type 1 and type 2 diabetes patients. Study-wide background: T cells were magnetically sorted from PBMCs as CD4+ or CD8+ subsets.

Per germline, CDR1 MGHRA and CDR2 YSYEKL. The CDR3 is made up of 18 amino acids. About this clonotype itself: Mismatch with germline at one junction end may stem from a read error.

The PCR template was genomic DNA. Amplification of the beta chain CDR3 used 30 forward and 13 reverse multiplex primers. TCRdb re-analysed the multiplex PCR reads in MiXCR, keeping a single row per CDR3 protein. The data contain approximately 260,000 distinct CDR3 sequences, around 50% of them seen just once; the ten biggest clones take up roughly 13%. J is TRBJ2-3 and V is TRBV4-1; 13 bases fit TRBD2. This TCR was recovered from a man younger than 35 with type 2 diabetes. What was sequenced was peripheral blood mononuclear cells (PBMCs). Written as DNA, the CDR3 is TGTGCCAGCAGCCAATACCGCGGACTAGCGGGGGTCACAGATACGCAGTATTTT. It encodes CASSQYRGLAGVTDTQYF.